The TCR beta chain described here comes from a study of shared clonotypes between healthy human individuals. Study in general: With ages of 18 to 49, the donors were two women and a few men. General observations from the study: Among donors, clonotype sharing was expected to be affected by sequencing depth. Though the depth was large, rarefaction showed that sorted-subset sequencing was incomplete.

On this clone: As yet, its antigen is unknown.

CDR3 size: 15 residues. Germline V gene data show CDR1 as MDHEN and CDR2 as SYDVKM. Trimming took 3 bases from V and 0 from J, leaving 9 bases between them. Naivety among CD8 cells was defined by CD45RO negativity and positive CCR7 selection, thereby excluding terminally differentiated effector memory CD45RA+ cells. The donors were adults (healthy and HIV-negative) with no recent acute infections or vaccinations. The assay was immunoSEQ multiplex PCR, and TCRdb's table has in-frame clones only and misses some. The sample holds roughly 2.1 million clones; just over 90% are singletons and the top ten take over 1.5%.

The V and J genes are TRBV28 and TRBJ1-3; no clear D. The origin of this receptor is a man aged 18-30 years in good health. Some clones in this sample may be carry-over from other donors' samples. Sequencing input: naive CD8+ T cells from PBMCs. The CDR3 region is CASSFFEGSGNTIYF. In DNA form, the CDR3 reads TGTGCCAGCAGTTTCTTCGAGGGCTCTGGAAACACCATATATTTT.